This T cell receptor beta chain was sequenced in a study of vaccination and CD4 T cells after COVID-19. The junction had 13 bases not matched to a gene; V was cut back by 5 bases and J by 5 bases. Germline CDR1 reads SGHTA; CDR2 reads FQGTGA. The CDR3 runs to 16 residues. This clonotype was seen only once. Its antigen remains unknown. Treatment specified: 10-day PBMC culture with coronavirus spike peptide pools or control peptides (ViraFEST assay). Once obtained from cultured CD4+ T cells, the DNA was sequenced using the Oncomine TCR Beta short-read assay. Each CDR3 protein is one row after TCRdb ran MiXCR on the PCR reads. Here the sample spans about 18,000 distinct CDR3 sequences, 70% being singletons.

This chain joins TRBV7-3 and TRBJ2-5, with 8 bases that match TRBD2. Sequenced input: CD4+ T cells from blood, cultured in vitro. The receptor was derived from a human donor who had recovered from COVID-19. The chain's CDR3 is CASSPFGTRVPETQYF. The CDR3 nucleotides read TGTGCCAGCAGCCCGTTCGGGACTAGGGTTCCGGAGACCCAGTACTTC.